These 24 T cell receptor beta chains share one sample of origin, sequenced in a study of cytomegalovirus exposure and HLA in healthy donors. PCR employed 60 Vbeta and 13 Jbeta primers. Here immunoSEQ multiplex PCR was the method, and the copy in TCRdb shows in-frame clones only, minus some. The data contain about 160,000 clones, over 65% of them seen just once; the ten biggest clones take up approximately 3.1%. Sequenced material: PBMCs. The receptors stem from a woman in her thirties or forties in good health and CMV-seronegative.

The CDR3 nucleotides read TGTGCCAGCAGCACCTATATGAACACCGGGGAGCTGTTTTTT. This gives the protein CASSTYMNTGELFF. V and J are TRBV5-4 and TRBJ2-2, with D unclear. The V gene's germline CDR1 is SGHNT and CDR2 YYREEE (reference sequence). V lost 4 bases to trimming and J lost 1 base, with 8 bases between them. There are 14 residues in the CDR3.

V and J are TRBV5-4 and TRBJ2-7; no clear D gene. CDR3 length: 14 residues. V was shortened by 4 bases and J by 0 bases, with 11 bases between the two germline ends. The germline gives CDR1 SGHNT, CDR2 YYREEE (reference sequence). The CDR3 here is CASSLTPSSYEQYF. As DNA, the CDR3 is TGTGCCAGCAGCCTGACTCCCAGCTCCTACGAGCAGTACTTC.

The chain is built from TRBV19 and TRBJ1-1; TRBD1 matches 8 bases. This CDR3 comprises 12 residues. V lost 8 bases to trimming and J lost 4 bases; unmatched junction nucleotides: 3. Germline V gives CDR1 LNHDA, CDR2 SQIVND (reference sequence). The CDR3 DNA follows: TGTGCCAGTGGACAGGGACGCACTGAAGCTTTCTTT. Its translation: CASGQGRTEAFF.

V is TRBV10-1 and J is TRBJ2-4; no reliable D call. From germline, CDR1 is WNHNN and CDR2 SYGVQD (reference sequence). Trimming shortened V by 4 bases and J by 1 base, and 8 bases separated the two germline ends. The CDR3 has 14 residues. CDR3 sequence reads: CASSGEPAKNIQYF. For the CDR3, the DNA is TGCGCCAGCAGTGGAGAACCGGCCAAAAACATTCAGTACTTC.

This clone turned up a few times. V is TRBV28 and J is TRBJ1-5; TRBD1 matches 12 bases. The CDR3 is 16 residues long. The germline gives CDR1 MDHEN, CDR2 SYDVKM. V was pared by 4 bases and J by 5 bases, with 6 bases of the junction left unmatched. The DNA of the CDR3 is TGTGCCAGCAGTTCCCCCGGGACAGGGGGCGATCAGCCCCAGCATTTT. This gives the protein CASSSPGTGGDQPQHF.

The chain has TRBV4-1 and TRBJ2-2, with 9 bases lining up with TRBD1. V was clipped by 3 bases and J by 4 bases; unmatched bases: 12. Germline assignment: CDR1 MGHRA and CDR2 YSYEKL. The CDR3 runs 18 residues. DNA of the CDR3: TGCGCCAGCAGCCATCCGAACCACAGGGGGCGCGTCACCGGGGAGCTGTTTTTT. Protein: CASSHPNHRGRVTGELFF.

The chain recombines TRBV6-1 with TRBJ2-7, with D possibly TRBD2 on 5 matching bases. Trimming removed 1 base at V and 4 bases at J, with 11 bases between. The length of the CDR3 is 14 residues. CDR1 is MNHNS and CDR2 is SASEGT in the germline V gene. CDR3 in amino acids: CASSEGGQNYEQYF. The CDR3 region has the DNA TGTGCCAGCAGTGAAGGCGGGCAGAATTACGAGCAGTACTTC.

The genes are TRBV19 and TRBJ2-4, with 10 bases lining up with TRBD1. This CDR3 has 15 amino acids. CDR1 is LNHDA and CDR2 is SQIVND in the germline V gene (reference sequence). The ends lost 6 bases at V and 5 bases at J; junction bases unmatched: 7. In DNA, the CDR3 is TGTGCCAGTAGCCGGACAGGGGGAAGTGAAAACATTCAGTACTTC. Protein product: CASSRTGGSENIQYF. Full variable domain (rest looked up from reference TRBV19 and TRBJ2-4): DGGITQSPKYLFRKEGQNVTLSCEQNLNHDAMYWYRQDPGQGLRLIYYSQIVNDFQKGDIAEGYSVSREKKESFPLTVTSAQKNPTAFYLCASSRTGGSENIQYFGAGTRLSVL.

The rearrangement uses TRBV29-1 and TRBJ2-5; unclear D gene. The CDR3 sequence is 11 residues long. CDR1 is SQVTM, CDR2 ANQGSEA, per germline. Trimming shortened V by 5 bases and J by 9 bases, and 13 bases separated the two germline ends. The CDR3 DNA reads as TGCAGCGTTAAAGCTGCTTCGGCCCAGTACTTC. Amino acid sequence: CSVKAASAQYF.

The V gene is TRBV5-1, the J gene TRBJ2-2; D not certain. Trimming left V 4 bases short and J 5 bases short, with 12 bases between. Per germline, CDR1 SGHRS and CDR2 YFSETQ. The CDR3 is made up of 14 amino acids. The CDR3 nucleotides read TGCGCCAGCAGCCGAACAGTCGATACCGGGGAGCTGTTTTTT. It translates to CASSRTVDTGELFF.

This clone was detected only a few times. The DNA is left out, because the CDR3 cannot be placed on it with certainty; the CDR3 is given as TCRdb lists it. The chain links TRBV21-1 to TRBJ2-6; TRBD1 reflects the table's D call only, with no check against the DNA. TRBV21-1 is deemed a pseudogene. The CDR3 is made up of 17 amino acids, end residues included. The CDR3 loop is CASSKVGTGTGANVLTF.

This chain uses TRBV7-3 with TRBJ2-1, with D possibly matching TRBD1 (6 bases). The CDR3 loop spans 13 amino acids. The germline CDR1 and CDR2 sequences are SGHTA and FQGTGA. V lost 1 base and J lost 5, with 6 bases in between. For the CDR3, the DNA is TGTGCCAGCAGCTTAAACAGGGACAATGAGCAGTTCTTC. Translated: CASSLNRDNEQFF. The whole variable domain, filled in from reference TRBV7-3 and TRBJ2-1, reads GAGVSQTPSNKVTEKGKYVELRCDPISGHTALYWYRQSLGQGPEFLIYFQGTGAADDSGLPNDRFFAVRPEGSVSTLKIQRTERGDSAVYLCASSLNRDNEQFFGPGTRLTVL.

V usage is TRBV6-1 and J usage is TRBJ2-7; 9 bases fit TRBD1. Germline CDR1 and CDR2: MNHNS and SASEGT. J gave up 2 bases and V 4 bases, and 9 bases lay outside the gene matches. The CDR3 sequence is 16 residues long. CDR3 amino acids: CASSALQGAKTYEQYF. As DNA, the CDR3 is TGTGCCAGCAGTGCACTACAGGGGGCGAAAACCTACGAGCAGTACTTC.

This clone was recorded only once. V usage is TRBV11-2 and J usage is TRBJ2-1; D might be TRBD2 (6 bases). V gave up 0 bases and J gave up 9 bases, with 15 bases separating them. The CDR3 contains 15 residues. Germline CDR1 is SGHAT and CDR2 is FQNNGV. The CDR3 DNA reads TGTGCCAGCAGCTTAGAGGTACTAGGAGGGTTTGAGCAGTTCTTC. Residues: CASSLEVLGGFEQFF.

The chain carries TRBV2 and TRBJ2-7, with 15 bases matching TRBD2. Trimming at V came to 7 bases and at J to 2 bases, leaving 6 bases not matched to a gene. This CDR3 is 16 amino acids long. Germline CDR1 reads SNHLY; CDR2 reads FYNNEI. This chain's CDR3 is CASMGTSGGMPYEQYF. The CDR3 coding sequence is TGTGCCAGCATGGGGACTAGCGGGGGGATGCCCTACGAGCAGTACTTC.

The rearrangement uses TRBV18 and TRBJ1-1, with D tentatively TRBD1 (6 bases). V shed 2 bases and J shed 6 bases, with 10 bases lying between them. Germline V gene lookup returns CDR1 KGHSH and CDR2 LQKENI. This CDR3 region has 13 residues. CDR3 sequence: CASSPTQGPEAFF. For the CDR3, the DNA is TGTGCCAGCTCACCAACACAGGGACCTGAAGCTTTCTTT.

The count of this clone is one. V is TRBV5-6 and J is TRBJ2-7; D is uncertain. The V end lost 2 bases, the J end lost 1 base, and 7 bases lay between the germline ends. The germline V gene encodes CDR1 SGHDT and CDR2 YYEEEE. The CDR3 is 13 amino acids. Here the CDR3 reads CASSFELSYEQYF. CDR3 DNA sequence: TGTGCCAGCAGCTTTGAGCTTTCCTACGAGCAGTACTTC.

V gene TRBV5-6 combines with J gene TRBJ2-3; tentatively, D is TRBD2 (5 bases). V lost 1 base and J lost 14, with 14 bases in between. Germline assignment: CDR1 SGHDT and CDR2 YYEEEE. The CDR3 is 12 amino acids. This CDR3 is CASSLSRAHPYF. DNA of the CDR3: TGTGCCAGCAGCTTGTCGAGGGCCCACCCGTATTTT.

V gene TRBV5-1 combines with J gene TRBJ1-1, with D hard to call. The CDR3 is made up of 16 amino acids. The germline gives CDR1 SGHRS, CDR2 YFSETQ. Between the trimmed V and J ends, which lost 1 base and 3 bases, there was a span of 16 bases. CDR3 sequence: CASSLLTPPADTEAFF. The CDR3 DNA sequence: TGCGCCAGCAGCTTGTTAACACCTCCGGCGGACACTGAAGCTTTCTTT.

This chain connects TRBV5-1 to TRBJ2-3; D is unclear. V was clipped by 4 bases and J by 6 bases, with 15 bases between them. The CDR3 sequence is 14 residues long. In germline, CDR1 is SGHRS, CDR2 YFSETQ. Here the CDR3 DNA reads TGCGCCAGCAGCAATCTCCGAGTACGGGATACGCAGTATTTT. Amino acid sequence: CASSNLRVRDTQYF.

This chain joins TRBV7-9 and TRBJ1-1; 7 nucleotides align to TRBD1. Germline CDR1 is SEHNR and CDR2 is FQNEAQ (reference sequence). CDR3 size: 15 residues. The V and J ends lost 0 bases and 4 bases, in that order; junction bases with no gene match: 5. DNA for the CDR3: TGTGCCAGCAGCTTAGCAGGGGGCGCGGGCACTGAAGCTTTCTTT. As protein: CASSLAGGAGTEAFF. Full variable domain (missing parts from reference TRBV7-9 and TRBJ1-1): DTGVSQNPRHKITKRGQNVTFRCDPISEHNRLYWYRQTLGQGPEFLTYFQNEAQLEKSRLLSDRFSAERPKGSFSTLEIQRTEQGDSAMYLCASSLAGGAGTEAFFGQGTRLTVV.

The V call is TRBV29-1, the J call TRBJ2-5; D is undetermined. The CDR3 consists of 12 residues. CDR1 is SQVTM and CDR2 is ANQGSEA in the germline V gene. The V end lost 5 bases, the J end lost 4 bases, and 11 bases lay between the germline ends. The CDR3 loop reads CSVIIPGETQYF. CDR3 nucleotide sequence: TGCAGCGTTATTATTCCCGGAGAGACCCAGTACTTC.

In this sample, this clone turned up a few times. The V and J genes are TRBV4-1 and TRBJ2-7; possible D gene TRBD1, 6 bases. With 4 bases removed from V and 4 bases from J, the gap between germline ends came to 11 bases. The CDR3 totals 13 residues. Germline CDR1 reads MGHRA; CDR2 reads YSYEKL. Here the CDR3 DNA reads TGCGCCAGCAGCCGAGAAGGGGGTTACGAGCAGTACTTC. Residues: CASSREGGYEQYF.

The J gene is TRBJ2-1, the V gene TRBV6-5, with 11 positions matching TRBD2. Germline CDR1 and CDR2: MNHEY and SVGAGI. The J segment lost 3 bases and the V segment lost 4 bases, leaving 2 bases of the junction unmatched. The CDR3 consists of 15 residues. The DNA of the CDR3 is TGTGCCAGCAGTTTAGCGGGGGGGAACTACAATGAGCAGTTCTTC. It translates to CASSLAGGNYNEQFF.